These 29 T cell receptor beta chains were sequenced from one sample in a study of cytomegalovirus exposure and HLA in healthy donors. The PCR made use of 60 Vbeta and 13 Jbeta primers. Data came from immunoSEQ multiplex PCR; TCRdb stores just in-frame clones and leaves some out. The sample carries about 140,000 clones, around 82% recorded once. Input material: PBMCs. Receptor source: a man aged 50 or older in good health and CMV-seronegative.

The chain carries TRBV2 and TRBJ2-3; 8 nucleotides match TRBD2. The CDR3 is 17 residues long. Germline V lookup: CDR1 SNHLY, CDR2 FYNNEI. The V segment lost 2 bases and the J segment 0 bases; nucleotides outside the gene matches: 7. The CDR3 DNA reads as TGTGCCAGCAGTGAATTACGGTCTAGCGGGAGCACAGATACGCAGTATTTT. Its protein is CASSELRSSGSTDTQYF.

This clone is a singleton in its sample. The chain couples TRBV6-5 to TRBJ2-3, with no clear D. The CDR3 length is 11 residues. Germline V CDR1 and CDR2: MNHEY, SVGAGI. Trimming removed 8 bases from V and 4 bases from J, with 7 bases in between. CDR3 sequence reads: CASASSDTQYF. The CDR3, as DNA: TGTGCCAGCGCTAGTTCAGATACGCAGTATTTT.

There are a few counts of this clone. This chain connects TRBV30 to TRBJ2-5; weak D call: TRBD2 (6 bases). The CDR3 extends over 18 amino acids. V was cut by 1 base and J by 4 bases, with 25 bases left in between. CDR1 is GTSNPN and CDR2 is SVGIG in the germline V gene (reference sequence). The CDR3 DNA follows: TGTGCCTGGAGTGGGGACTTGCAGGACCTCATGGCGGGAGAGACCCAGTACTTC. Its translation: CAWSGDLQDLMAGETQYF.

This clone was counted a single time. CDR3 sequence (DNA): TGTGCCTGGAGTCCTCGGGGGTACGAGCAGTACTTC. Its protein is CAWSPRGYEQYF. This chain joins TRBV30 and TRBJ2-7; D perhaps matches TRBD2 (6 bases). From germline, CDR1 is GTSNPN and CDR2 SVGIG (reference sequence). Trimming left V 2 bases short and J 4 bases short, with 9 bases between. The CDR3 runs 12 residues.

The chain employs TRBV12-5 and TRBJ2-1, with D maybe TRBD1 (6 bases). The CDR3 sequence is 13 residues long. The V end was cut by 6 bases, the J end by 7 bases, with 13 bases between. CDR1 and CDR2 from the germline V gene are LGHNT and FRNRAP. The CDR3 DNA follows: TGTGCTAGTGGGGGTACCGGGACAAATGAGCAGTTCTTC. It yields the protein CASGGTGTNEQFF. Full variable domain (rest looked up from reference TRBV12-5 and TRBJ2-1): DARVTQTPRHKVTEMGQEVTMRCQPILGHNTVFWYRQTMMQGLELLAYFRNRAPLDDSGMPKDRFSAEMPDATLATLKIQPSEPRDSAVYFCASGGTGTNEQFFGPGTRLTVL.

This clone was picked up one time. DNA of the CDR3: TGTGCCAGCAGCGTAGCTCCAGGGAGGATGGATTCACCCCTCCACTTT. It codes for CASSVAPGRMDSPLHF. The rearrangement uses TRBV9 and TRBJ1-6, with D possibly TRBD1 on 5 matching bases. The CDR3 runs to 16 residues. The ends were cut back, 0 bases at V and 8 bases at J, with 15 bases in the middle. CDR1 and CDR2 (germline): SGDLS, YYNGEE.

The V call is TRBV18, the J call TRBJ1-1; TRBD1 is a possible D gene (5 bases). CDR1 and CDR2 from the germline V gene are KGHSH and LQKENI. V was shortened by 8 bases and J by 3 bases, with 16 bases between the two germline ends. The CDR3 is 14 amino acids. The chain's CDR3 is CASVENRPYTEAFF. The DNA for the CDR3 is TGTGCCAGCGTCGAAAACAGGCCTTACACTGAAGCTTTCTTT. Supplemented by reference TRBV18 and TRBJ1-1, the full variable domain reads NAGVMQNPRHLVRRRGQEARLRCSPMKGHSHVYWYRQLPEEGLKFMVYLQKENIIDESGMPKERFSAEFPKEGPSILRIQQVVRGDSAAYFCASVENRPYTEAFFGQGTRLTVV.

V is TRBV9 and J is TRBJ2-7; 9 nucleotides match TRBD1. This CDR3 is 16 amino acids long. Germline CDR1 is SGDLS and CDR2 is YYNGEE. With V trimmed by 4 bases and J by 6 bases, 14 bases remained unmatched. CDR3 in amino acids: CASSLGTGTGSGEQYF. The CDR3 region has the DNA TGTGCCAGCAGCCTAGGGACCGGGACAGGGTCAGGCGAGCAGTACTTC.

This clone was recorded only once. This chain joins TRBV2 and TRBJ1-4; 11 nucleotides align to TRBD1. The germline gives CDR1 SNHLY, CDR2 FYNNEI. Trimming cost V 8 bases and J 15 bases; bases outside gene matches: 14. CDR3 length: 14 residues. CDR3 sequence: CASSPGTGGERVFF. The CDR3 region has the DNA TGTGCCAGCTCCCCCGGGACAGGGGGAGAGAGGGTGTTTTTT.

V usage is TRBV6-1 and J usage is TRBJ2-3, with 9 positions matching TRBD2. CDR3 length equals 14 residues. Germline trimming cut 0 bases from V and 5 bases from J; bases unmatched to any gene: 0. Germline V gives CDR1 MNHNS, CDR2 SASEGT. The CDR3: CASSEASGRDTQYF. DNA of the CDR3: TGTGCCAGCAGTGAAGCTAGCGGGAGAGATACGCAGTATTTT.

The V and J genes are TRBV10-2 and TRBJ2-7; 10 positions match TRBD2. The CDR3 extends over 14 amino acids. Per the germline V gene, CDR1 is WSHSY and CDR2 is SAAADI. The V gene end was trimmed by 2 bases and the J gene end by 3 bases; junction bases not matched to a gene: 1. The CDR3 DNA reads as TGCGCCAGCAGTGAGACTAGCGGGAACTACGAGCAGTACTTC. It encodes CASSETSGNYEQYF.

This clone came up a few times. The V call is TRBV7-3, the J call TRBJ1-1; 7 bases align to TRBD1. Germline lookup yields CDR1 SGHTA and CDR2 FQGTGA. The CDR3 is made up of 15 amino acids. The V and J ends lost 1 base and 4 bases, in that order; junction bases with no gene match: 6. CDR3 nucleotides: TGTGCCAGCAGCTTAATAGGGGGCGCAGTCACTGAAGCTTTCTTT. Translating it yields CASSLIGGAVTEAFF.

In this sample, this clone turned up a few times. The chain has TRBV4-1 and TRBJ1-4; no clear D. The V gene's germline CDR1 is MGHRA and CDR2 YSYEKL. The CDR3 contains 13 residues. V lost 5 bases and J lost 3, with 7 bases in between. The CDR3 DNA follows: TGCGCCAGCAGCTTGGACTCTAATGAAAAACTGTTTTTT. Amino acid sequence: CASSLDSNEKLFF.

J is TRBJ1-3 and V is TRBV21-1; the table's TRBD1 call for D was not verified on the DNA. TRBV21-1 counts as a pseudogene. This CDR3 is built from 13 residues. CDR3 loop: CASSTGQGNTIYF. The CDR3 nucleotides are TGTGCCAGCAGCACGGGACAGGGAAACACCATATATTTT.

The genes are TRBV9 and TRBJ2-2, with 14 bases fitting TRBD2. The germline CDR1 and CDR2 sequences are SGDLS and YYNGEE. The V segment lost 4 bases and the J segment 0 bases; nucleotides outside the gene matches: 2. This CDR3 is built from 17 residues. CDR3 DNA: TGTGCCAGCAGCCCGGGACTAGCGGGGGCGAACACCGGGGAGCTGTTTTTT. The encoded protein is CASSPGLAGANTGELFF.

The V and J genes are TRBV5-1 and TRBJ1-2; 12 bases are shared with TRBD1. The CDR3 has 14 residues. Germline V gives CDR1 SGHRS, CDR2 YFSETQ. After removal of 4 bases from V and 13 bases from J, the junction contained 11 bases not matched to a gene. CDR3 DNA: TGCGCCAGCAGCCCCCAAGCGGGACAGGGGGCCTGCACCTTC. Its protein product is CASSPQAGQGACTF.

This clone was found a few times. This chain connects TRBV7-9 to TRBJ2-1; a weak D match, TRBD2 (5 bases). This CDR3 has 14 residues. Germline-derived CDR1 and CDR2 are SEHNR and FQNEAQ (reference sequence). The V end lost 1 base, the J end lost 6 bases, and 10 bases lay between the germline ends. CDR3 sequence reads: CASSLDGKINEQFF. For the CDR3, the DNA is TGTGCCAGCAGCTTAGACGGGAAGATCAATGAGCAGTTCTTC.

The DNA for the CDR3 is TGTGCCAGCTGCATGGGGGCCACCGGGGAGCTGTTTTTT. As protein: CASCMGATGELFF. The V gene is TRBV2, the J gene TRBJ2-2; TRBD1 might be the D (6 bases). The CDR3 extends over 13 amino acids. Germline V gene lookup returns CDR1 SNHLY and CDR2 FYNNEI. Trimming pared 8 bases from V and 4 bases from J, leaving 11 bases between. The whole variable domain, remainder taken from reference TRBV2 and TRBJ2-2, is EPEVTQTPSHQVTQMGQEVILRCVPISNHLYFYWYRQILGQKVEFLVSFYNNEISEKSEIFDDQFSVERPDGSNFTLKIRSTKLEDSAMYFCASCMGATGELFFGEGSRLTVL.

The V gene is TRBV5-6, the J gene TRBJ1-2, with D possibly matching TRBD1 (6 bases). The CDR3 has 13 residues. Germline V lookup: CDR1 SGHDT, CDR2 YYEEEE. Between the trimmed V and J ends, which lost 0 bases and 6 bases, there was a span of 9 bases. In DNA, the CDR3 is TGTGCCAGCAGCTTGGACAGGGAAAATGGCTACACCTTC. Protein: CASSLDRENGYTF.

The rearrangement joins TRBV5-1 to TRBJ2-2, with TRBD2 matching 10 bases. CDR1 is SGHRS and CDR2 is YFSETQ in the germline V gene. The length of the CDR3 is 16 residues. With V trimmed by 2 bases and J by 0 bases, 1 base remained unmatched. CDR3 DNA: TGCGCCAGCAGCTTAGGACTAGCGGCGAACACCGGGGAGCTGTTTTTT. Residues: CASSLGLAANTGELFF.

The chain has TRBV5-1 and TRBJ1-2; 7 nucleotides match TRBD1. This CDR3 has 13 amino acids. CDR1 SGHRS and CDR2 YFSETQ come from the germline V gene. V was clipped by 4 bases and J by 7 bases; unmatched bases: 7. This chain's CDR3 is CASSPDRDPGYTF. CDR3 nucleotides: TGCGCCAGCAGCCCCGACAGGGACCCTGGCTACACCTTC.

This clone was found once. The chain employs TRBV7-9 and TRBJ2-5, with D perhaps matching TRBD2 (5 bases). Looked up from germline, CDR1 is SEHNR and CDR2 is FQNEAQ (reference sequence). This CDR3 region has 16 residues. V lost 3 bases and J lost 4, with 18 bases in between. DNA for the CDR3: TGTGCCAGCAGCTTGGGAGAACGGGGAGTAGGAGAGACCCAGTACTTC. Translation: CASSLGERGVGETQYF.

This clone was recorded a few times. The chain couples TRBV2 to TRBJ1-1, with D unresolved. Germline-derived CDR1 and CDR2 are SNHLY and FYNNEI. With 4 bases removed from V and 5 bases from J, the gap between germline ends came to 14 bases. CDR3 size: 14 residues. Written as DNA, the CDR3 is TGTGCCAGCAGTGGCGGCACGTGGGAGACTGAAGCTTTCTTT. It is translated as CASSGGTWETEAFF.

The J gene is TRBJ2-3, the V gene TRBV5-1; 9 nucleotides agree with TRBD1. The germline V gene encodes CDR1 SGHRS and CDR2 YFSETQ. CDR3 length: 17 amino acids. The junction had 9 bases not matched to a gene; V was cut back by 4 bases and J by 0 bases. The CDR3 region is CASSPWDRASSTDTQYF. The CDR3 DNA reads TGCGCCAGCAGCCCATGGGACAGGGCCTCTAGCACAGATACGCAGTATTTT.

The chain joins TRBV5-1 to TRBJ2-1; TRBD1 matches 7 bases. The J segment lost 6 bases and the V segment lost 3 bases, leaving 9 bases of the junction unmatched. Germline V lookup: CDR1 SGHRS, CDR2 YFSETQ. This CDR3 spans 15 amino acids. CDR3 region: CASSSQTGLFNEQFF. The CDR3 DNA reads TGCGCCAGCAGCTCCCAGACAGGGCTATTCAATGAGCAGTTCTTC.

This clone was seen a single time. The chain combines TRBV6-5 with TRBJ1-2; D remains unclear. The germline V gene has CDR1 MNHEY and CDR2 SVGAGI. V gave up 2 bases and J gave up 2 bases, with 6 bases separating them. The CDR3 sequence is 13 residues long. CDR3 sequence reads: CASSYGGNYGYTF. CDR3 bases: TGTGCCAGCAGTTACGGAGGGAACTATGGCTACACCTTC.

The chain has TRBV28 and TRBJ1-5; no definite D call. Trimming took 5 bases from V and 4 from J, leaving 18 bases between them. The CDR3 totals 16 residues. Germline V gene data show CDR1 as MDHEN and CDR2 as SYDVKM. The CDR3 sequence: CASSPRPPRRNQPQHF. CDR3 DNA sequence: TGTGCCAGCAGTCCGAGACCTCCTAGGCGAAATCAGCCCCAGCATTTT.

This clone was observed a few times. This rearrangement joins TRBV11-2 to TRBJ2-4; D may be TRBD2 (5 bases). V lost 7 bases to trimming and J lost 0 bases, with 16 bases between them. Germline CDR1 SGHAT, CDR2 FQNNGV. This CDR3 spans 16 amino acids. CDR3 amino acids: CASNHEGDLAKNIQYF. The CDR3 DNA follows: TGTGCCAGCAACCACGAGGGCGATCTAGCCAAAAACATTCAGTACTTC.

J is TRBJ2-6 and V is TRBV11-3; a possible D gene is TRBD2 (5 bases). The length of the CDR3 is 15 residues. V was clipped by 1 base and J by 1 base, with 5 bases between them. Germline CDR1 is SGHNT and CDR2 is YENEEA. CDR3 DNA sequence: TGTGCCAGCAGCTTAGGGGAGTCTGGGGCCAACGTCCTGACTTTC. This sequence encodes CASSLGESGANVLTF.